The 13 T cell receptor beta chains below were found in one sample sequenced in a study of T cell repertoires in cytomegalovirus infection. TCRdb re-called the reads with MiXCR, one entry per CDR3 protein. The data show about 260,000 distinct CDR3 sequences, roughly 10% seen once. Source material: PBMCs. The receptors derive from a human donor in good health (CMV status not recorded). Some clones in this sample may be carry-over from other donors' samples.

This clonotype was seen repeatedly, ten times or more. The DNA of the CDR3 is TGTGCCAGCAGTTTGACTGGGGGCTGGGACGAGCAGTACTTC. This translates into CASSLTGGWDEQYF. The gene calls are TRBV28 and TRBJ2-7; TRBD1 might be the D (6 bases). CDR3 length: 14 amino acids. The germline V gene has CDR1 MDHEN and CDR2 SYDVKM. V was pared by 3 bases and J by 5 bases, with 14 bases between.

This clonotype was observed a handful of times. In DNA form, the CDR3 reads TGCAGTGCTAGAAATCCGACTAGCGGGGCATACCCAGATACGCAGTATTTT. It translates to CSARNPTSGAYPDTQYF. The chain is built from TRBV20-1 and TRBJ2-3, with TRBD2 matching 11 bases. The CDR3 is 17 amino acids. Germline V gene lookup returns CDR1 DFQATT and CDR2 SNEGSKA (reference sequence). The J segment lost 4 bases and the V segment lost 2 bases, leaving 11 bases of the junction unmatched.

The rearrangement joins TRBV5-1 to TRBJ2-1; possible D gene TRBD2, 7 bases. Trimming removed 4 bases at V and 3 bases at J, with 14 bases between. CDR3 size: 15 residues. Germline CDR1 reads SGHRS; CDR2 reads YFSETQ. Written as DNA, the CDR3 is TGCGCCAGCAGCCTAGGGGGAGGGGACTACAATGAGCAGTTCTTC. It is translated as CASSLGGGDYNEQFF.

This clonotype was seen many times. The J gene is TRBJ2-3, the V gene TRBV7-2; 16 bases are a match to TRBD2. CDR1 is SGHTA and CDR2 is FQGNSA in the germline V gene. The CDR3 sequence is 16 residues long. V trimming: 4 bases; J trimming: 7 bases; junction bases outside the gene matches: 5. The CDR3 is CASSSGLAGGGNTQYF. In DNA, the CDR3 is TGTGCCAGCAGCTCGGGACTAGCGGGAGGGGGGAATACGCAGTATTTT.

CDR3 nucleotides: TGTGCCAGCAGTTCGGGACGTCAGAGCTCCTACAATGAGCAGTTCTTC. Amino acids: CASSSGRQSSYNEQFF. V usage is TRBV6-2 or TRBV6-3 and J usage is TRBJ2-1; D may correspond to TRBD1 or TRBD2 (5 bases each). The V and J ends lost 4 bases and 0 bases respectively, with 13 bases between them. Germline CDR1 reads MNHEY; CDR2 reads SVGEGT. CDR3 length: 16 amino acids.

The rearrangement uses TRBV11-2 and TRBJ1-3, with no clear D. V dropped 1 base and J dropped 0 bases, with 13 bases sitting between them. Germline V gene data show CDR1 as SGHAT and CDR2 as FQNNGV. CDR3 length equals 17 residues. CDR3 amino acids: CASSLVAGPSSGNTIYF. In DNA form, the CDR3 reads TGTGCCAGCAGCTTAGTGGCAGGACCTTCCTCTGGAAACACCATATATTTT. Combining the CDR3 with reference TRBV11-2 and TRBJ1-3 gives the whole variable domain EAGVAQSPRYKIIEKRQSVAFWCNPISGHATLYWYQQILGQGPKLLIQFQNNGVVDDSQLPKDRFSAERLKGVDSTLKIQPAKLEDSAVYLCASSLVAGPSSGNTIYFGEGSWLTVV.

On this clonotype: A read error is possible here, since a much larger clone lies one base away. CDR3 sequence: CASSSLPGQGDNEQFF. CDR3 DNA: TGTGCCAGCTCCTCCCTCCCGGGACAGGGGGACAATGAGCAGTTCTTC. The chain is built from TRBV18 and TRBJ2-1, with 11 bases aligning to TRBD1. CDR1 is KGHSH and CDR2 is LQKENI in the germline V gene. The CDR3 sequence is 16 residues long. V lost 6 bases to trimming and J lost 5 bases; unmatched junction nucleotides: 9.

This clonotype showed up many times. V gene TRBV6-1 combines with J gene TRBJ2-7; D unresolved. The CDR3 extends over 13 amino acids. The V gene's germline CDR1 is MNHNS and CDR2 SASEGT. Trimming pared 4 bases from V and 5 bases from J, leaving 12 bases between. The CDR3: CASSVGVANEQYF. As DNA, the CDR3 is TGTGCCAGCAGTGTTGGGGTTGCCAACGAGCAGTACTTC.

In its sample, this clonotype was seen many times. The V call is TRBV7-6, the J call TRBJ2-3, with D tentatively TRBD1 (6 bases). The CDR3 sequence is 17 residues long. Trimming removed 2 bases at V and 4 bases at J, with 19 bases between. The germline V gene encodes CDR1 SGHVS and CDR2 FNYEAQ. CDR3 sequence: CASSLSQDSANSDTQYF. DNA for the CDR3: TGTGCCAGCAGCTTATCCCAGGACAGCGCAAACTCAGATACGCAGTATTTT.

The CDR3 loop is CASRRGRDSNQPQHF. The CDR3 nucleotides are TGTGCCAGTAGAAGGGGCAGGGACAGCAATCAGCCCCAGCATTTT. The chain has TRBV19 and TRBJ1-5; weak D call: TRBD1 (5 bases). The CDR3 contains 15 residues. The germline V gene has CDR1 LNHDA and CDR2 SQIVND (reference sequence). Trimming took 6 bases from V and 1 from J, leaving 13 bases between them.

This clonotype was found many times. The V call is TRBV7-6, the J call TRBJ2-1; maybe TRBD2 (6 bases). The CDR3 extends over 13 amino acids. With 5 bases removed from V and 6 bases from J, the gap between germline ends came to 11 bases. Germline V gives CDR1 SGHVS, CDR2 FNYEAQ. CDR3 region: CASSGLAANEQFF. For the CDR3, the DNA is TGTGCCAGCAGCGGTTTAGCGGCCAATGAGCAGTTCTTC.

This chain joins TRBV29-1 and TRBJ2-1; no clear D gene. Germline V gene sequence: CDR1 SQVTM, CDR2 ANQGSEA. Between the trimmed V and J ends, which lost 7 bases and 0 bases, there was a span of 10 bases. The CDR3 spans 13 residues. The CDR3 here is CSGKKFSYNEQFF. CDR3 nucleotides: TGCAGCGGGAAGAAGTTCTCCTACAATGAGCAGTTCTTC.

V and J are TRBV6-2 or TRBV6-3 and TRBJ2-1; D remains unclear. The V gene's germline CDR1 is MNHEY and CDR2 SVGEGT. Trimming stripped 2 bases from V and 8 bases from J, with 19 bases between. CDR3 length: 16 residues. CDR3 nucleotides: TGTGCCAGCAGTTACGAGGCCCCTACCATGCGGCATGAGCAGTTCTTC. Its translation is CASSYEAPTMRHEQFF.